This TCR beta chain was sequenced during a study of T cells after yellow fever vaccination. Background on the study: Preparing low-cell-number fractions relied on SMART-Seq v4 Ultra Low Input. Study findings and constraints: Contaminating bulk clonotypes could be abundant in FACS-sorted repertoires.

The germline V gene has CDR1 DFQATT and CDR2 SNEGSKA (reference sequence). V lost 5 bases, J lost 9 bases, and 13 bases stayed unmatched. CDR3 length: 14 residues. This clonotype was detected ten times or more. Its target is not known. TCRdb processed the 5' RACE reads anew with MiXCR; each CDR3 protein has one entry. Counted here are some 150,000 distinct CDR3 sequences, 9.5% to 11% occurring once; the ten biggest clones make up 35% to 40%. This receptor was obtained from a man between 18 and 29 years old who received the YFV17D yellow fever vaccine. This specimen was CD8+ T cells sorted from PBMCs, taken 15 days after the yellow fever booster vaccination. This chain connects TRBV20-1 to TRBJ2-1; 7 nucleotides agree with TRBD2. This chain's CDR3 is CSAALGLVRGEQFF. CDR3 DNA sequence: TGCAGTGCTGCCCTTGGACTAGTTAGGGGTGAGCAGTTCTTC.